The entry below gives a single T cell receptor (beta chain) sequence along with its context. Its matching antigen is unknown. The CDR3 end lies 3 residues beyond the end of the read and is filled in from the germline J gene. This specimen belongs to a study of Tregs in tolerant kidney transplant recipients. Unstimulated Tregs (CD4+CD25+CD127-) and CD4+CD25- non-Tregs were sorted from PBMCs. The protocol was immunoSEQ multiplex PCR, while the TCRdb copy is restricted to in-frame clones and leaves out a portion. This listing includes 50,000 or so clones. General study points: Nucleotide sequences could not be compared across some patients' samples due to primer changes. Biological reproducibility was not directly addressed in this study.

The CDR3 extends over 14 amino acids. Germline trimming cut 2 bases from V and 4 bases from J; bases unmatched to any gene: 4. The germline V gene has CDR1 MNHNS and CDR2 SASEGT. Sequenced here: CD4+ T cells from blood, sampled before the transplant. The chain has TRBV6-1 and TRBJ1-2; 7 nucleotides match TRBD1. The TCR sequence derives from a human donor who received a combined kidney and bone marrow transplant. The DNA read from the CDR3 is TGTGCCAGCAGTGAATCTGACAGGGTCTATGGC. Amino acid sequence: CASSESDRVYG. The CDR3, in full, reads CASSESDRVYGYTF.